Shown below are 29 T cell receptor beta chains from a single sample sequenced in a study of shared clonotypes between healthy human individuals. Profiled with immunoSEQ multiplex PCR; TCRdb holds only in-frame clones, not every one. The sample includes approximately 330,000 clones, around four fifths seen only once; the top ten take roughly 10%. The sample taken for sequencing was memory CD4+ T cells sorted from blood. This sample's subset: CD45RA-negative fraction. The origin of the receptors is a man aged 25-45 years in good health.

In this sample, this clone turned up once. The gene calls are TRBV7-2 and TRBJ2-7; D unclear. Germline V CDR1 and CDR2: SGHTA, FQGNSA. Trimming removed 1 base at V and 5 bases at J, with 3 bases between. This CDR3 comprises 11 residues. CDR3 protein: CASSLVNEQYF. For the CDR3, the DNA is TGTGCCAGCAGCTTAGTTAACGAGCAGTACTTC. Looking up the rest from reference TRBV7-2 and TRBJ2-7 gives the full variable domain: GAGVSQSPSNKVTEKGKDVELRCDPISGHTALYWYRQSLGQGLEFLIYFQGNSAPDKSGLPSDRFSAERTGGSVSTLTIQRTQQEDSAVYLCASSLVNEQYFGPGTRLTVT.

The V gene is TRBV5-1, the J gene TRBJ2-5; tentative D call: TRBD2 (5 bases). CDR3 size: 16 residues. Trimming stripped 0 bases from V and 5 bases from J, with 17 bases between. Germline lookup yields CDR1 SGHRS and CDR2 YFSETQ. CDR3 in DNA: TGCGCCAGCAGCTTGGGGGCGCTACCCGGAGGCGAGACCCAGTACTTC. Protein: CASSLGALPGGETQYF.

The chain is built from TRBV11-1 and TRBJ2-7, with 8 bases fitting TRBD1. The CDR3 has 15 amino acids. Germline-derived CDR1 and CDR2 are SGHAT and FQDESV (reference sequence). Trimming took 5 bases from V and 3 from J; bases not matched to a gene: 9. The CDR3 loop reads CASSLTRTGLYEQYF. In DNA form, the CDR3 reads TGTGCCAGCAGCCTAACCCGGACAGGGCTCTACGAGCAGTACTTC.

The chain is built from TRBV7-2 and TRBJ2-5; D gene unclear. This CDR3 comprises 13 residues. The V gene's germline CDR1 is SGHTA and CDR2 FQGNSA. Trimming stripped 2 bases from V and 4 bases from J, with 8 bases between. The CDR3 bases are TGTGCCAGCAGCTTATATGAGTTAGAGACCCAGTACTTC. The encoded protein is CASSLYELETQYF. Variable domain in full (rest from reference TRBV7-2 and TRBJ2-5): GAGVSQSPSNKVTEKGKDVELRCDPISGHTALYWYRQSLGQGLEFLIYFQGNSAPDKSGLPSDRFSAERTGGSVSTLTIQRTQQEDSAVYLCASSLYELETQYFGPGTRLLVL.

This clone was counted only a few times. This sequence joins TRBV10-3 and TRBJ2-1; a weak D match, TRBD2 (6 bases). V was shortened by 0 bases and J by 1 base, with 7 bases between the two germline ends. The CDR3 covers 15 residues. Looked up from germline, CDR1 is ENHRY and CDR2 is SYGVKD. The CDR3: CAISESGTSYNEQFF. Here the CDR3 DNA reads TGTGCCATCAGTGAGTCCGGGACTTCCTACAATGAGCAGTTCTTC.

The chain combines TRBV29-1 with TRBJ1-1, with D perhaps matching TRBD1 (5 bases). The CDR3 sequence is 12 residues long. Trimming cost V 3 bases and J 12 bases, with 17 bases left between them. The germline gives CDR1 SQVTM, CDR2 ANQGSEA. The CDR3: CSVDGGPLSTFF. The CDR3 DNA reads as TGCAGCGTTGATGGGGGACCTTTATCCACTTTCTTT.

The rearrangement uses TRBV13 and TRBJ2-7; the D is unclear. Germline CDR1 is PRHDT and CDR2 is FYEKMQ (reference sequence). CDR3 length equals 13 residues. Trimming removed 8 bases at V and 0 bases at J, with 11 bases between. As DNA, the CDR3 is TGTGCCAGCTCAAGGACCGCCTCCTACGAGCAGTACTTC. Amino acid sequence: CASSRTASYEQYF.

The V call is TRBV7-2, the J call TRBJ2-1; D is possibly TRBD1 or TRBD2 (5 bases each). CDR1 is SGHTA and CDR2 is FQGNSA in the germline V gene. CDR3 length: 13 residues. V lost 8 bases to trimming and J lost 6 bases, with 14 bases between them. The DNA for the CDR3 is TGTGCCAGCGGGGGTTATAGTGTCAATGAGCAGTTCTTC. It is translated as CASGGYSVNEQFF.

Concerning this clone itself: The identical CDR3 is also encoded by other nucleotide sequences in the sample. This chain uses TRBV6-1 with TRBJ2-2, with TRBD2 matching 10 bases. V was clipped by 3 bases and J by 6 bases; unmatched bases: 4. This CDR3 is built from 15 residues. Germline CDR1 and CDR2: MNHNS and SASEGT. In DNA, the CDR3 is TGTGCCAGCAGTGAGCTAGCGGGAGTAGCCGGGGAGCTGTTTTTT. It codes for CASSELAGVAGELFF.

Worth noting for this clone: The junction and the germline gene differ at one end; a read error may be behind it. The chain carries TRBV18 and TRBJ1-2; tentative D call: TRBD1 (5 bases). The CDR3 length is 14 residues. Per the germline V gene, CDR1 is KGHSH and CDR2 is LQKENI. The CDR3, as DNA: TGTACCAGCTCACGCGGCAGGGAAGACTATGGCTACACCTTC. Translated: CTSSRGREDYGYTF.

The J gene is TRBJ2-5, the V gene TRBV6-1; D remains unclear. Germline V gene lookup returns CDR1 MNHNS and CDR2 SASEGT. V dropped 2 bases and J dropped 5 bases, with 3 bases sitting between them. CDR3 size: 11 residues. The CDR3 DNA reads TGTGCCAGCAGTGAATGGGAGACCCAGTACTTC. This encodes CASSEWETQYF.

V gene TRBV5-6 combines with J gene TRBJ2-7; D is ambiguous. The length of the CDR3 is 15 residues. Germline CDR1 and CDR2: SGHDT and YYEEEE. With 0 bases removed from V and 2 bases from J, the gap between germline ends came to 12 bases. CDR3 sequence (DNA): TGTGCCAGCAGCTTGGGTGTGGCGGCCCCCTACGAGCAGTACTTC. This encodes CASSLGVAAPYEQYF.

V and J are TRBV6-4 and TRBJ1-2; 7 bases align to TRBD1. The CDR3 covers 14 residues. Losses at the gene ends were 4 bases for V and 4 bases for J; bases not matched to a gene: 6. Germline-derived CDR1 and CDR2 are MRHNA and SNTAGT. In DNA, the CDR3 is TGTGCCAGCAGTGCCCAGGGGGGGGGCTATGGCTACACCTTC. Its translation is CASSAQGGGYGYTF.

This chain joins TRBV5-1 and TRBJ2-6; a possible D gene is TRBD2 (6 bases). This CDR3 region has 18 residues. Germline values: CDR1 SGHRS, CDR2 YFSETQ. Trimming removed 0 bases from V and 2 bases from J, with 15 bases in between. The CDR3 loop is CASSLGGTDSTGANVLTF. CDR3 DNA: TGCGCCAGCAGCTTGGGGGGGACTGACTCAACTGGGGCCAACGTCCTGACTTTC.

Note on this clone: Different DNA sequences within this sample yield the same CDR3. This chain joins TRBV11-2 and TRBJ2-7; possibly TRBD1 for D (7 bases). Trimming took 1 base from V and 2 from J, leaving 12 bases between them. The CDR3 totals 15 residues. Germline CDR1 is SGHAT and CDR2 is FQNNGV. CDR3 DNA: TGTGCCAGCAGCTTAGGCAGGGGGGTCCCCTACGAGCAGTACTTC. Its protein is CASSLGRGVPYEQYF.

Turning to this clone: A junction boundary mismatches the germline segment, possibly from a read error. This CDR3 reads CASSPGLAGGPNF. For the CDR3, the DNA is TGTGCCAGCAGCCCCGGACTAGCGGGAGGGCCGAACTTC. This sequence joins TRBV11-2 and TRBJ2-7; TRBD2 aligns across 15 bases. Germline V lookup: CDR1 SGHAT, CDR2 FQNNGV. This CDR3 has 13 residues. The full variable domain, rest sourced from reference TRBV11-2 and TRBJ2-7, is EAGVAQSPRYKIIEKRQSVAFWCNPISGHATLYWYQQILGQGPKLLIQFQNNGVVDDSQLPKDRFSAERLKGVDSTLKIQPAKLEDSAVYLCASSPGLAGGPNFGPGTRLTVT.

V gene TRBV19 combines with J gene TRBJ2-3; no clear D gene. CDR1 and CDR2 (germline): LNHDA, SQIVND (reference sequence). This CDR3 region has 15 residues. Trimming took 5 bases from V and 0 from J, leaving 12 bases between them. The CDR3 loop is CASSVSKDSTDTQYF. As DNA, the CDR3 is TGTGCCAGTAGTGTTAGTAAGGATAGCACAGATACGCAGTATTTT.

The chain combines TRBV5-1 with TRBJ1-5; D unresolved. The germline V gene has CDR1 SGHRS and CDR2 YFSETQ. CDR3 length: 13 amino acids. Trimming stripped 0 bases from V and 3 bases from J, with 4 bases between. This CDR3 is CASSLEANQPQHF. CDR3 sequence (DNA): TGCGCCAGCAGCTTGGAGGCCAATCAGCCCCAGCATTTT.

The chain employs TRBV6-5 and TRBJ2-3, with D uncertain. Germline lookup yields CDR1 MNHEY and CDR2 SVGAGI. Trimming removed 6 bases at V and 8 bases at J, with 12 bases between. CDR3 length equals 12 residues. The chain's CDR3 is CASSLDPRTQYF. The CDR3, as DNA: TGTGCCAGCAGCCTTGACCCGCGTACGCAGTATTTT.

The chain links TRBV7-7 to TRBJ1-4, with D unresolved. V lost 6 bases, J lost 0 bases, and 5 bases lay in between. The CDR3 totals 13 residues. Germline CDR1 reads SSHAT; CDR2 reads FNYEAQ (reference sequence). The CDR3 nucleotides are TGTGCCAGCAGTTCGTCAACTAATGAAAAACTGTTTTTT. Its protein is CASSSSTNEKLFF. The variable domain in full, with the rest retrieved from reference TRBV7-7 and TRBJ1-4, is GAGVSQSPRYKVTKRGQDVTLRCDPISSHATLYWYQQALGQGPEFLTYFNYEAQPDKSGLPSDRFSAERPEGSISTLTIQRTEQRDSAMYRCASSSSTNEKLFFGSGTQLSVL.

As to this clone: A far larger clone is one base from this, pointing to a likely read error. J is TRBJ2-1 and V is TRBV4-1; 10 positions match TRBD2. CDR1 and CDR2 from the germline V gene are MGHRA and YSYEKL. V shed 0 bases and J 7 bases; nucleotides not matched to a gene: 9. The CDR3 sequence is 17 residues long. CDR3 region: CASSQESGRAALNEQFF. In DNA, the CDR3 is TGCGCCAGCAGCCAAGAGAGCGGGAGGGCCGCCCTTAATGAGCAGTTCTTC.

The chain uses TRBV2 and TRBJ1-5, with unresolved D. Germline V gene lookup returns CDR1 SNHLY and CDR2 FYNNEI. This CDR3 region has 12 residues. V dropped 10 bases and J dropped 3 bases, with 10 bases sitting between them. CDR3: CATRLPNQPQHF. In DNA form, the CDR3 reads TGTGCCACTCGGCTGCCCAATCAGCCCCAGCATTTT. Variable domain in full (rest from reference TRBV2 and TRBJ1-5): EPEVTQTPSHQVTQMGQEVILRCVPISNHLYFYWYRQILGQKVEFLVSFYNNEISEKSEIFDDQFSVERPDGSNFTLKIRSTKLEDSAMYFCATRLPNQPQHFGDGTRLSIL.

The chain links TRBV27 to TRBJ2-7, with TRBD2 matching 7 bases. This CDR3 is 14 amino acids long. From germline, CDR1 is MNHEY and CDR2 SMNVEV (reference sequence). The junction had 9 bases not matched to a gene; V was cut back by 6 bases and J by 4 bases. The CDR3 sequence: CASSRGASGYEQYF. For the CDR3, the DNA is TGTGCCAGCAGCCGTGGGGCTAGCGGATACGAGCAGTACTTC.

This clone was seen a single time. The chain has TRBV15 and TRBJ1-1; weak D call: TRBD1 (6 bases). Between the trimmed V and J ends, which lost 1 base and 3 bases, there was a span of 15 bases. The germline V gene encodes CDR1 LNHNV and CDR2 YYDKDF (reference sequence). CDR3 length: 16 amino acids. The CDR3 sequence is CATSRAARGIYTEAFF. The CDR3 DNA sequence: TGTGCCACCAGCAGAGCCGCGAGGGGGATCTACACTGAAGCTTTCTTT.

CDR3 residues: CASRSWASTDTQYF. The CDR3 nucleotides read TGCGCCAGCAGGTCCTGGGCTAGCACAGATACGCAGTATTTT. The chain is built from TRBV5-1 and TRBJ2-3; D is undetermined. The V end was cut by 5 bases, the J end by 0 bases, with 10 bases between. CDR3 size: 14 residues. Germline assignment: CDR1 SGHRS and CDR2 YFSETQ.

This chain's CDR3 is CASRIQGSLYEQYF. The CDR3 DNA reads as TGTGCCAGCAGAATACAGGGATCGCTTTACGAGCAGTACTTC. The chain carries TRBV6-1 and TRBJ2-7, with D possibly TRBD1 on 6 matching bases. In germline, CDR1 is MNHNS, CDR2 SASEGT. The CDR3 has 14 residues. With 6 bases removed from V and 4 bases from J, the gap between germline ends came to 16 bases.

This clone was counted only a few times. The CDR3 loop reads CASSPSEGAYGYTF. The CDR3 coding sequence is TGTGCCAGCAGCCCCTCTGAGGGAGCCTATGGCTACACCTTC. The genes are TRBV14 and TRBJ1-2; D uncertain. Per the germline V gene, CDR1 is SGHDN and CDR2 is FVKESK. The CDR3 loop spans 14 amino acids. Trimming removed 4 bases at V and 4 bases at J, with 13 bases between.

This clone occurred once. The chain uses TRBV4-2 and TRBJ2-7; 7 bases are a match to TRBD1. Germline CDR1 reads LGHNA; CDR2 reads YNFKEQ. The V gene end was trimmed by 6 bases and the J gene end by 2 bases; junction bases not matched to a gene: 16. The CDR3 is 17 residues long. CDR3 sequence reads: CASSRAMDGQAAYEQYF. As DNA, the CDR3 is TGTGCCAGCAGTCGAGCTATGGACGGACAGGCAGCCTACGAGCAGTACTTC.

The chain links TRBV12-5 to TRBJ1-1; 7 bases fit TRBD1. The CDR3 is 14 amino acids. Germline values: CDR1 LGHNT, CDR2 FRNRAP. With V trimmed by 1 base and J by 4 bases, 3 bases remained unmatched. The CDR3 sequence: CASGLAGQTTEAFF. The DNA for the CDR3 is TGTGCTAGTGGTTTGGCGGGACAGACCACTGAAGCTTTCTTT.